A selection of T cell receptor beta chains follows, all from one sample in a study of cytomegalovirus exposure and HLA in healthy donors. The assay was immunoSEQ multiplex PCR, and TCRdb's table has in-frame clones only and misses some. The table lists 150,000 to 180,000 clones, approximately 80% of them singletons. The sequenced material came from PBMCs. These receptors were taken from a woman aged 40 to 49 in good health and CMV-seropositive. The CDR3 runs from the conserved cysteine through the conserved F or W. The D gene is left open where the match is weak. The size entry is marked missing in some rows and otherwise reads once, few, many or a size class.

v_gene	j_gene	abundance	d_gene	CDR3aa	CDR3nt
TRBV28	TRBJ2-2	.	TRBD2	CASRLGAGLAGVGTGELFF	TGTGCCAGCCGTTTGGGTGCGGGACTAGCGGGAGTAGGCACCGGGGAGCTGTTTTTT
TRBV30	TRBJ1-4	.	.	CACHEGRANEKLFF	TGTGCCTGTCACGAAGGCAGGGCAAATGAAAAACTGTTTTTT
TRBV28	TRBJ2-2	.	.	CASWSRGTGELFF	TGTGCCAGCTGGAGTAGGGGCACCGGGGAGCTGTTTTTT
TRBV5-1	TRBJ1-1	few	TRBD1	CASSSPAGDREGQHTEAFF	TGCGCCAGCAGCTCCCCGGCGGGGGACAGGGAGGGACAACACACTGAAGCTTTCTTT
TRBV5-4	TRBJ2-4	.	.	CASSPGVREAKNIQYF	TGTGCCAGCAGCCCCGGGGTGAGGGAGGCCAAAAACATTCAGTACTTC
TRBV7-8	TRBJ2-1	once	.	CASSQPQGGQFF	TGTGCCAGCAGCCAACCTCAGGGTGGGCAGTTCTTC
TRBV29-1	TRBJ1-1	.	.	CSDGRVRGMNTEAFF	TGCAGCGACGGGCGAGTGAGAGGGATGAACACTGAAGCTTTCTTT
TRBV10-2	TRBJ2-7	.	.	CASRRDTAYEQYF	TGCGCCAGCAGAAGGGACACCGCCTACGAGCAGTACTTC
TRBV27	TRBJ1-2	.	TRBD1	CASSAGQGNYGYTF	TGTGCCAGCAGCGCGGGACAGGGGAACTATGGCTACACCTTC
TRBV19	TRBJ1-1	.	.	CASSIKTDTEAFF	TGTGCCAGTAGTATTAAAACAGACACTGAAGCTTTCTTT
TRBV5-1	TRBJ2-7	.	.	CASSLALDGKQYF	TGCGCCAGCAGCTTGGCCCTAGATGGTAAGCAGTACTTC
TRBV6-1	TRBJ2-3	.	.	CASSATAGSTDTQYF	TGTGCCAGCAGCGCAACAGCGGGCAGCACAGATACGCAGTATTTT
TRBV27	TRBJ2-1	.	.	CASSFYGEQFF	TGTGCCAGCAGTTTTTACGGTGAGCAGTTCTTC
TRBV14	TRBJ2-2	.	TRBD1	CASSQQGQGNTGELFF	TGTGCCAGCAGCCAACAAGGACAGGGGAACACCGGGGAGCTGTTTTTT
TRBV7-7	TRBJ2-1	.	TRBD2	CASSLLRVTSGSNEQFF	TGTGCTAGCAGCTTACTGCGGGTTACTAGCGGGAGCAATGAGCAGTTCTTC
TRBV30	TRBJ2-1	.	TRBD2	CAWRKGLADYNEQFF	TGTGCCTGGAGAAAGGGACTAGCGGATTACAATGAGCAGTTCTTC
TRBV5-4	TRBJ2-7	few	TRBD1	CASSSFTGGYEQYF	TGTGCCAGCAGCTCATTTACAGGGGGTTACGAGCAGTACTTC
TRBV29-1	TRBJ2-3	few	.	CSVDAENTDTQYF	TGCAGCGTTGATGCGGAGAACACAGATACGCAGTATTTT
TRBV18	TRBJ2-1	.	TRBD2	CASSQGLTSYNEQFF	TGTGCCAGCTCCCAGGGACTAACTTCCTACAATGAGCAGTTCTTC
TRBV5-1	TRBJ2-5	.	TRBD2	CASSPRTSGSGYQETQYF	TGCGCCAGCAGCCCCCGGACTAGCGGGAGTGGGTACCAAGAGACCCAGTACTTC
TRBV2	TRBJ1-3	.	TRBD1	CASSIQGAAGNTIYF	TGTGCCAGCAGTATACAGGGGGCCGCTGGAAACACCATATATTTT
TRBV7-3	TRBJ2-7	.	TRBD2	CASSLLPTTSGRHYEQYF	TGTGCCAGCAGCTTACTCCCCACGACTAGCGGGAGGCACTACGAGCAGTACTTC
TRBV27	TRBJ1-4	.	TRBD1	CASSEIDRVAEKLFF	TGTGCCAGCAGCGAGATCGACAGGGTTGCGGAAAAACTGTTTTTT
TRBV19	TRBJ1-5	.	.	CASSMERGRSQPQHF	TGTGCCAGTAGTATGGAGCGGGGACGCAGTCAGCCCCAGCATTTT
TRBV7-2	TRBJ2-7	.	.	CASSLEQGGSYEQYF	TGTGCCAGCAGCTTAGAACAGGGAGGGTCCTACGAGCAGTACTTC
TRBV11-3	TRBJ2-7	.	TRBD1	CASSFGAVTGRGNEQYF	TGTGCCAGCAGCTTTGGGGCTGTGACAGGGCGAGGTAACGAGCAGTACTTC
TRBV9	TRBJ2-7	.	TRBD1	CASSATGTGNDGQYF	TGTGCCAGCAGCGCAACCGGGACAGGGAATGATGGGCAGTACTTC